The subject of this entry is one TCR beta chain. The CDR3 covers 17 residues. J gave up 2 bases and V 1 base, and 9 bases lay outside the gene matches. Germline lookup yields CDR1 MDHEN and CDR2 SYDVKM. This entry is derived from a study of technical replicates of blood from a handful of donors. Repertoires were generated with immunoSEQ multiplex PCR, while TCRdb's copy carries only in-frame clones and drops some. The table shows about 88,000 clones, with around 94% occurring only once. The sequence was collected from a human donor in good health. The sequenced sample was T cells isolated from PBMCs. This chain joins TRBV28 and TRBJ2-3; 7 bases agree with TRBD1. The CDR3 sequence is CASSLSPRDSLTDTQYF. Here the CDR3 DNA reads TGTGCCAGCAGTTTATCGCCTCGGGACAGCCTCACAGATACGCAGTATTTT.